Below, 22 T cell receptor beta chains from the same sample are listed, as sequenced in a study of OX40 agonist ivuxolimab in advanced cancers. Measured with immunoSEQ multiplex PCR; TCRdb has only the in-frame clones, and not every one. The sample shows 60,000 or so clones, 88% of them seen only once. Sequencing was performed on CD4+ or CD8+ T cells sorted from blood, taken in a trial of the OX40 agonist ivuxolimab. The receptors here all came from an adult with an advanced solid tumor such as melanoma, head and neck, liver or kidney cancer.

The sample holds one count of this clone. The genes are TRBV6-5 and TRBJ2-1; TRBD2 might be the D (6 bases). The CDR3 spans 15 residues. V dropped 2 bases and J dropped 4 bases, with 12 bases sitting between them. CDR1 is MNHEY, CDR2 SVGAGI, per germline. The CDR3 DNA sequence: TGTGCCAGCAGTTACGGGGGACTGTCTTACAATGAGCAGTTCTTC. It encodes CASSYGGLSYNEQFF.

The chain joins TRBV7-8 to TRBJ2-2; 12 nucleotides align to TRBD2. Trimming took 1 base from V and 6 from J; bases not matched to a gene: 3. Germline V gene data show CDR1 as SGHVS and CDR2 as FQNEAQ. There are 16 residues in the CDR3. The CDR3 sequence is CASSLGLAGVPGELFF. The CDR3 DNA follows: TGTGCCAGCAGCTTAGGACTAGCGGGAGTTCCCGGGGAGCTGTTTTTT.

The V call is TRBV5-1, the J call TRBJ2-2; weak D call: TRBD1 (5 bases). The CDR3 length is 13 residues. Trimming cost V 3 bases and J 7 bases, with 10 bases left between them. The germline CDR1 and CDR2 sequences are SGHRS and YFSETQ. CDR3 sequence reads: CASSSQGDGELFF. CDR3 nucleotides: TGCGCCAGCAGCTCCCAAGGGGACGGGGAGCTGTTTTTT.

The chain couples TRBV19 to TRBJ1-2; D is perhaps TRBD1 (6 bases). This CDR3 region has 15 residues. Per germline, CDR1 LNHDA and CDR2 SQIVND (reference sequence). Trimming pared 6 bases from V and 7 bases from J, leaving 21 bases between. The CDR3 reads CASSISTGMVGGYTF. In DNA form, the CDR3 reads TGTGCCAGTAGCATCTCAACAGGGATGGTTGGTGGCTACACCTTC.

CDR3 coding DNA: TGTGCCAGTCGTACAACTAACTATGGCTACACCTTC. It yields the protein CASRTTNYGYTF. J is TRBJ1-2 and V is TRBV19; D gene unclear. The V and J ends lost 8 bases and 0 bases respectively, with 7 bases between them. The germline gives CDR1 LNHDA, CDR2 SQIVND (reference sequence). This CDR3 spans 12 amino acids. Combining the CDR3 with reference TRBV19 and TRBJ1-2 gives the whole variable domain DGGITQSPKYLFRKEGQNVTLSCEQNLNHDAMYWYRQDPGQGLRLIYYSQIVNDFQKGDIAEGYSVSREKKESFPLTVTSAQKNPTAFYLCASRTTNYGYTFGSGTRLTVV.

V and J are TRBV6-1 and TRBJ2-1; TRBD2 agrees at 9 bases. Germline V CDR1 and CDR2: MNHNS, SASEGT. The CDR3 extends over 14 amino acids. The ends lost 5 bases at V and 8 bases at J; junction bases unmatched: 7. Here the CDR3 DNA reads TGTGCCAGCAGTATTAGCGGGGGAATCGATGAGCAGTTCTTC. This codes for CASSISGGIDEQFF.

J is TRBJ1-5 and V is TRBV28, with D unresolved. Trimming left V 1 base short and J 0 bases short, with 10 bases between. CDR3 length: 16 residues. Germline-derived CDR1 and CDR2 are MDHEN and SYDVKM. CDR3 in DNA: TGTGCCAGCAGTTTATTGAGGTTTTATAGCAATCAGCCCCAGCATTTT. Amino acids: CASSLLRFYSNQPQHF.

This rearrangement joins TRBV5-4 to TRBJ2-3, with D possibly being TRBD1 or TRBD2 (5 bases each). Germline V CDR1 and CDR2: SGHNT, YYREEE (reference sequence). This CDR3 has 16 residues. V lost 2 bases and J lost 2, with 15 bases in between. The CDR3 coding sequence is TGTGCCAGCAGCTTTTTGAGGGGATCTAACACAGATACGCAGTATTTT. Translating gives CASSFLRGSNTDTQYF.

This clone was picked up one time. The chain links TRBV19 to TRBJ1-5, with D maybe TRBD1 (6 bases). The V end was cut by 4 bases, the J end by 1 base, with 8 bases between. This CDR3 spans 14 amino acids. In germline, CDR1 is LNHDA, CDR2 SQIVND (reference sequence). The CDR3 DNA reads TGTGCCAGTAGTACGGACAGAAGCAATCAGCCCCAGCATTTT. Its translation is CASSTDRSNQPQHF.

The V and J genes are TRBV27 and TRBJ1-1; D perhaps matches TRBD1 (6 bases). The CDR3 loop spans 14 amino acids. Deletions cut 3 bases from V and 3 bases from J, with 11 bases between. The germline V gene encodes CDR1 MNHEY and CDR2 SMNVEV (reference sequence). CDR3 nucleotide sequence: TGTGCCAGCAGTTTCGAGGGGGGGTACACTGAAGCTTTCTTT. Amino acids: CASSFEGGYTEAFF.

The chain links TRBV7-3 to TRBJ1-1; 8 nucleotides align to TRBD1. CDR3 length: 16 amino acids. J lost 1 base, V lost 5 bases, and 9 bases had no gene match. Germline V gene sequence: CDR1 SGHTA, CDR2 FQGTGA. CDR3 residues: CASSLLGQGTNTEAFF. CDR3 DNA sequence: TGTGCCAGCAGCCTACTAGGACAGGGTACGAACACTGAAGCTTTCTTT.

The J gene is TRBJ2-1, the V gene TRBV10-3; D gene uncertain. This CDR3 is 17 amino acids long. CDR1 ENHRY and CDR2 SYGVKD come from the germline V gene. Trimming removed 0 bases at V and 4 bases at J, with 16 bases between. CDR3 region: CAISESTQETAYNEQFF. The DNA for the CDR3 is TGTGCCATCAGTGAGTCGACTCAGGAGACGGCATACAATGAGCAGTTCTTC.

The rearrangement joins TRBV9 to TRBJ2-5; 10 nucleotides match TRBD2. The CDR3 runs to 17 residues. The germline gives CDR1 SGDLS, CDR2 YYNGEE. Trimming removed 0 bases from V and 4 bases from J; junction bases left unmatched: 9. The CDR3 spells CASSVGGLAVGGETQYF. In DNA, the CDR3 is TGTGCCAGCAGCGTAGGCGGACTAGCGGTAGGGGGAGAGACCCAGTACTTC.

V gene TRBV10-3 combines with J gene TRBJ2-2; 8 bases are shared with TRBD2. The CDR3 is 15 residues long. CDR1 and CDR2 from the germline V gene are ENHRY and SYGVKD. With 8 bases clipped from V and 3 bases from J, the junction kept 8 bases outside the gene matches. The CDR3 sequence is CAISFDSGDTGELFF. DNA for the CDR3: TGTGCCATCTCATTTGATAGCGGGGACACCGGGGAGCTGTTTTTT.

The CDR3 DNA follows: TGTGCCAGCAGTTCTGCCGGGAGCTCCTACAATGAGCAGTTCTTC. Protein product: CASSSAGSSYNEQFF. The chain recombines TRBV6-5 with TRBJ2-1, with D tentatively TRBD2 (6 bases). CDR1 and CDR2 (germline): MNHEY, SVGAGI. The CDR3 length is 15 residues. Trimming shortened V by 4 bases and J by 0 bases, and 10 bases separated the two germline ends.

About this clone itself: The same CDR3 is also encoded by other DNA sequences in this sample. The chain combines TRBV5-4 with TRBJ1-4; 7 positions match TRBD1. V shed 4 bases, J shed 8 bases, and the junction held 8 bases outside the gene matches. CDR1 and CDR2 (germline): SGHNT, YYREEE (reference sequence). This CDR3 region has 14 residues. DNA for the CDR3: TGTGCCAGCAGCCCAGGGGGTGTTGGAGAAAAACTGTTTTTT. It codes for CASSPGGVGEKLFF. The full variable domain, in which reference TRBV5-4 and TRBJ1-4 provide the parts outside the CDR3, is ETGVTQSPTHLIKTRGQQVTLRCSSQSGHNTVSWYQQALGQGPQFIFQYYREEENGRGNFPPRFSGLQFPNYSSELNVNALELDDSALYLCASSPGGVGEKLFFGSGTQLSVL.

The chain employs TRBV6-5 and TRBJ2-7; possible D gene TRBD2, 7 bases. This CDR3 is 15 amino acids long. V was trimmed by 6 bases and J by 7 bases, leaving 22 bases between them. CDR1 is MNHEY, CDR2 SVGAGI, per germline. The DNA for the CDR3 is TGTGCCAGCAGCCCCCAAGGGGGGGTGGCGGGGGAGCAGTACTTC. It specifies CASSPQGGVAGEQYF.

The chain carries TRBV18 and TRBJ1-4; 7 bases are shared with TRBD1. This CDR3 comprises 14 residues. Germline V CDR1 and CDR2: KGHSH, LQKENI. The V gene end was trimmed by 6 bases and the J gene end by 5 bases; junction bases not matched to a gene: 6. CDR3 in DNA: TGTGCCAGCTCGCTGGGACAGAGAAATGAAAAACTGTTTTTT. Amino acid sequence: CASSLGQRNEKLFF.

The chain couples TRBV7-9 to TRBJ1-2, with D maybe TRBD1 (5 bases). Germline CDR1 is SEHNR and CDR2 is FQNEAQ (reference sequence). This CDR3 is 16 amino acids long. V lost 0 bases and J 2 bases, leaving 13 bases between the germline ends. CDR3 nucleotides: TGTGCCAGCAGCTTAGCGCCCGGACACCCAAACTATGGCTACACCTTC. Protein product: CASSLAPGHPNYGYTF.

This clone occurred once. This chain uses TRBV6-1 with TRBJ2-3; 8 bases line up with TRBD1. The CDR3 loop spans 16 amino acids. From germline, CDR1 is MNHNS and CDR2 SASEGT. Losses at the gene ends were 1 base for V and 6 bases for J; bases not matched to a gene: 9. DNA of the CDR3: TGTGCCAGCAGTGAAGGGTCAGGGGGCGCGTGGGATACGCAGTATTTT. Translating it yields CASSEGSGGAWDTQYF.

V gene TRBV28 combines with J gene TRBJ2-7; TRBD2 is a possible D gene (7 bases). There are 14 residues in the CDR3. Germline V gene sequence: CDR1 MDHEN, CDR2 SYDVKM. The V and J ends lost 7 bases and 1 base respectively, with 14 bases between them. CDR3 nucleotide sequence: TGTGCCAGCATTGGGGGGGCGGATTCCTACGAGCAGTACTTC. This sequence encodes CASIGGADSYEQYF. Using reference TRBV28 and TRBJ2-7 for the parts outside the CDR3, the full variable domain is DVKVTQSSRYLVKRTGEKVFLECVQDMDHENMFWYRQDPGLGLRLIYFSYDVKMKEKGDIPEGYSVSREKKERFSLILESASTNQTSMYLCASIGGADSYEQYFGPGTRLTVT.

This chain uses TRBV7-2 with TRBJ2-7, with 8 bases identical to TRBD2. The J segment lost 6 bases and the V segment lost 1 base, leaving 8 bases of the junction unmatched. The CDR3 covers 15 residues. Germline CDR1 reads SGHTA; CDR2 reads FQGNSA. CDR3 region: CASSLGRGGRGEQYF. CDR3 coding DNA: TGTGCCAGCAGCTTAGGCCGGGGGGGAAGGGGCGAGCAGTACTTC.